The entry below gives a single T cell receptor beta chain sequence along with its context. The antigen it binds to is not known. No quality values exist for individual bases; no much larger clone is one base distant. This sample stems from a study of cytomegalovirus exposure and HLA in healthy donors (dated by TCRdb to 2017 to 2019). General notes on the study: The approximately 710 repertoires of the first cohort and the approximately 110 validation repertoires were produced on the same platform, according to a later analysis. The study aimed to test whether signatures of past pathogen exposure could be identified by cataloging public T cell receptors. Along with the approximately 700-subject first cohort, a separate validation cohort of approximately 110 different subjects was used. To predict cytomegalovirus infection status, the study combined high-throughput TCR immunosequencing, statistical association of individual TCRs with disease status, and machine learning. Study-wide findings and limitations: A later analysis had no HLA typing for the validation cohort, so co-occurrence there was scored across all 120 repertoires. Three of the identified cytomegalovirus-associated TCR beta chains were confirmed in vitro to be specific for cytomegalovirus antigens. Cytomegalovirus status was reported to be diagnosed by the classifier with high specificity and sensitivity in both the original and validation cohorts. The study gave a list of about 150 TCR beta chains associated with cytomegalovirus. Subsequent analysis determined that TCRs grouped into clusters in the first cohort also showed a tendency toward co-occurrence across the approximately 110 validation repertoires, and 94% of cluster scores exceeded 0. It was suggested by the authors that the approach could potentially be generalized to other disease states and immunological phenotypes. Most TCR sequences were observed very rarely across donors, whereas some public TCRs were present in many individuals.

Via the germline V gene, CDR1 is MNHNS and CDR2 SASEGT. The CDR3 holds 11 amino acids from the cysteine to the phenylalanine. Solely the CDR3 DNA is kept, with 33 bases framed from the first base. Relative to germline, V is 10 bases shorter and J is 8 bases shorter, with 12 bases between their ends. Receptors were amplified or captured by the immunoSEQ multiplex PCR assay. The study's processing was this. To diagnose cytomegalovirus status from the catalog of TCR beta chain sequences, a statistical classification framework was built. In TCRdb, the immuneACCESS table is reduced to in-frame sequences with V and J assigned. These tables do not hold every clone; where another copy was compared, an unresolved V gene accounts for under half, and the others remain unexplained. From that table come the V and J calls and clone size; the DNA was used to work out D and trimming. The sample table lists 100,000 to 150,000 clones, roughly 95% of them with a count of one. In total, the top ten clones hold 1.7% of the sample.

The donors belonged to the validation cohort of under 150 subjects, which was separate from the roughly 700-subject first cohort. Input material: PBMCs. The chain uses TRBV6-1 and TRBJ2-1, with TRBD1 perhaps the D gene, on 6 matching bases. The sequence derives from a man younger than 35 in good health and CMV-seronegative. The CDR3 region has the sequence CAISEGDEQFF. The bases read TGTGCCATTTCTGAGGGGGATGAGCAGTTCTTC.